This T cell receptor (beta chain) originates from a study of technical replicates of blood from a few donors. Sequenced by immunoSEQ multiplex PCR; TCRdb stores in-frame clones only, minus some. In the table there are 100,000 or so clones, roughly 95% of which are singletons. The receptor's source is a human donor in good health. Sequenced: T cells isolated from PBMCs.

This chain's CDR3 is CASSETGTNTGELFF. The DNA for the CDR3 is TGCGCCAGCAGCGAAACCGGGACAAACACCGGGGAGCTGTTTTTT. The chain carries TRBV5-1 and TRBJ2-2, with D possibly matching TRBD1 (6 bases). CDR1 is SGHRS and CDR2 is YFSETQ in the germline V gene. The CDR3 has 15 amino acids. With 4 bases removed from V and 2 bases from J, the gap between germline ends came to 12 bases.